This T cell receptor beta chain was identified in a study of T cell clonotyping in hematopoietic cell transplantation (dated by TCRdb to about 2021). Looking at the study overall: In the study, approximately 140 blood samples were gathered from 35 consecutive transplant recipients and their related donors. Patients were recruited between September 2015 and January 2017 and followed until late 2020 or death.

The sample's time point label, in plain terms: 180 days after allo-HCT. Recipient blood was collected about 28 days before transplant and at days 30, 100 and 180 after transplant. Using Nuclei Lysis Solution, genomic DNA was extracted from unfractionated peripheral blood mononuclear cells that were either fresh or cryopreserved. Overall study results and their limits: Overlap with donor repertoires was found for only a small fraction of recipient repertoires, with over 95% found to appear de novo at the given depth. The sample size was limited, and CD4 and CD8 repertoire contributions could not be separated because cells were not sorted. Donor and pretransplant recipient Inverse Simpson Index values predicted broader posttransplant TCR repertoire diversity. After transplant, TCR diversity in recipients dropped, and pathologically expanded clonotypes increased progressively from day 30 to day 180.

To note about this clone: It lacks a known antigen. No quality values exist for individual bases; no much larger clone is one base distant.

Germline trimming: 0 bases from V, 6 bases from J; junction bases outside gene matches: 22. In the germline V gene, CDR1 corresponds to SGDLS and CDR2 to YYNGEE. The CDR3 spans 20 residues, from the cysteine through the phenylalanine. The read is trimmed to its CDR3 DNA, 60 bases read in frame from base 1. The immunoSEQ assay, a bias-controlled multiplex PCR with V- and J-specific primers, was used to amplify TCR beta CDR3 regions from genomic DNA. A proprietary barcode and Illumina adapter sequences were added to the CDR3 amplicons in a second PCR step. CDR3 libraries were sequenced on an Illumina MiSeq instrument. The authors' pipeline ran thus. Export and quality control were handled in immunoSEQ Analyzer 3.0, while downstream analyses relied on R Bioconductor and Immunarch. Only productive rearrangements in the normalized downsampled data set were used to calculate repertoire metrics. In the normalized cohort, a clonotype counted as pathologically expanded if the clonotype was larger than 5 templates. The Inverse Simpson Index served as the measure of repertoire diversity. To capture all clonotypes, CMV-specificity analyses were performed on the non-normalized data set. The immuneACCESS repertoire file appears here via TCRdb, limited to in-frame rearrangements. These files lack a portion of the clones; in checked studies, under half of the deficit traces to unresolved V genes, and the cause of the others is not known. V and J calls plus clone size are reproduced from that table; the DNA served to infer D and trimming. The sample table shows 5,500 to 6,500 clones, and about 78% are seen once. The ten biggest clones cover over 35% of the sample.

This clonotype originated in a male patient aged 70-79 years who had an allogeneic stem cell transplant from an unrelated donor, so T cells may come from the graft donor. Some clones in this sample may be carry-over from other donors' samples. The sample was peripheral blood mononuclear cells, taken 180 days after allogeneic stem cell transplant. The sequence is built from TRBV9 and TRBJ2-3, and TRBD2 matches 7 of the central bases. The DNA sequence is as follows: TGTGCCAGCAGCGTAGCGACTTTAAGTGGTGAGGGAGGGCCCACGGATACGCAGTATTTT. Its coded protein is CASSVATLSGEGGPTDTQYF.